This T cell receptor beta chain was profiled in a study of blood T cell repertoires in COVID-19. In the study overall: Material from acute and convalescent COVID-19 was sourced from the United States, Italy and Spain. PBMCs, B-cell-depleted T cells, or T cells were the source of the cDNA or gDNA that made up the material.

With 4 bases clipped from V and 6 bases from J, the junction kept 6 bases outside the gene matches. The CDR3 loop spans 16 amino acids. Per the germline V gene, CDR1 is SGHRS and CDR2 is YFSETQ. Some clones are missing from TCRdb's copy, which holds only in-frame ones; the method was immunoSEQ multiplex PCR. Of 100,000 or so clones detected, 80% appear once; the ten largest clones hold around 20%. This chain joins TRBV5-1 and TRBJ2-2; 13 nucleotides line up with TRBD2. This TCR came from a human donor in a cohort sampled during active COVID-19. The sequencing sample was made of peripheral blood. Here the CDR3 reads CASSPRTSGSPGELFF. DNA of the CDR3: TGCGCCAGCAGCCCCAGGACTAGCGGGAGTCCCGGGGAGCTGTTTTTT.